The T cell receptor (beta chain) described here comes from a study of Ad26.COV2.S vaccination and SARS-CoV-2 variants. About the research overall: Ad26.COV2.S shots went into the muscle once or twice, 56 days apart.

Treatment reported: around 19 received Ad26.COV2.S at low or high dose, single or two shots; about 5 received placebo; per-sample allocation not given. The samples date from day 63 after the first vaccine or placebo injection. Whoever gave the sample was an adult aged 18-55 years in Boston. TCRdb's copy holds only in-frame clones and misses some; the assay was immunoSEQ multiplex PCR. The sample consists of 450,000 to 550,000 clones, roughly 89% of them appearing once. This receptor was taken from a person between 18 and 65 years old who received the Ad26.COV2.S COVID-19 vaccine or a placebo. Sequenced here: peripheral blood, sampled in a trial of Ad26.COV2.S vaccine versus placebo.

The CDR3 spells CASSLNGYGYTF. The CDR3, as DNA: TGTGCCAGCAGCTTAAACGGCTATGGCTACACCTTC. The gene calls are TRBV7-3 and TRBJ1-2; D is uncertain. Germline loops: CDR1 SGHTA, CDR2 FQGTGA. V was shortened by 1 base and J by 4 bases, with 4 bases between the two germline ends. The CDR3 length is 12 residues. The full variable domain, rest sourced from reference TRBV7-3 and TRBJ1-2, is GAGVSQTPSNKVTEKGKYVELRCDPISGHTALYWYRQSLGQGPEFLIYFQGTGAADDSGLPNDRFFAVRPEGSVSTLKIQRTERGDSAVYLCASSLNGYGYTFGSGTRLTVV.